These T cell receptor beta chains were read from a single sample in a study of CD8+ T cells in alopecia areata. The repertoire was sequenced with immunoSEQ multiplex PCR; TCRdb's copy has only in-frame clones and lacks some. Altogether 150,000 or so clones are present, about 51% being singletons, with the ten largest covering less than 20%. The source material was CD8+ T cells sorted from blood, sampled at week 0. The origin of the receptors is a human donor with alopecia areata. Each CDR3 is given with its conserved first and last residue. D genes are given only for firm matches. Some rows have no size entry. The others give once, few or many, or a class for an expanded clone.

>-|TRBV5-6|-|TRBJ1-5
TGTGCCAGCAGCTTGGGGGACGGCGATCAGCCCCAGCATTTT
CASSLGDGDQPQHF
>-|TRBV29-1|-|TRBJ2-1
TGCAGCGTTGCTGGTGGGGGAGCCAATGAGCAGCTCTTC
CSVAGGGANEQLF
>TRBD1|TRBV29-1|-|TRBJ2-3
TGCAGCGTTGAAGACACAGGGGAGATAACAGATACGCAGTATTTT
CSVEDTGEITDTQYF
>-|TRBV9|-|TRBJ1-1
TGTGCCAGCGGCTCGACAGCTGAAGCTTTCTTT
CASGSTAEAFF
>-|TRBV29-1|few|TRBJ1-2
TGCAGCGTTAAAGCTGGGACAAGCAATGGCTACACCTTC
CSVKAGTSNGYTF
>-|TRBV5-1|-|TRBJ2-7
TGCGCCAGCAGCTGGGGTGTTGGCGGGGTCTCCTACGAGCAGTACTTC
CASSWGVGGVSYEQYF
>TRBD2|TRBV29-1|-|TRBJ2-1
TGCAGCGTTGAGGGGACTAGCGGAATCGATGAGCAGTTCTTC
CSVEGTSGIDEQFF
>-|TRBV30|-|TRBJ2-3
TGTGCCTGGCAAGGAGATCCTTATACGCAGTATTTT
CAWQGDPYTQYF
>-|TRBV27|-|TRBJ1-4
TGTGCCAGCAGTCCAAGGGGCGGACAAAGTGAAAAACTGTTTTTT
CASSPRGGQSEKLFF
>-|TRBV21-1|few|TRBJ2-3
TGTGCCAGCATCAGGAGGGATACGCAGTATTTT
CASIRRDTQYF
>TRBD1|TRBV29-1|few|TRBJ2-7
TGCAGCGTTGATGGACAGGGACCCTACGAGCAGTACTTC
CSVDGQGPYEQYF
>-|TRBV2|-|TRBJ2-3
TGTGCCAGTGGCGCGGGGCAGGGCGAAGCAGATACGCAGTATTTT
CASGAGQGEADTQYF
>TRBD1|TRBV29-1|-|TRBJ2-7
TGCAGCGTCAGCGGGACAGGGGTCTACGAGCAGTACTTC
CSVSGTGVYEQYF
>-|TRBV11-2|-|TRBJ1-1
TGTGCCAGCAGCACGACAGCTATGAACACTGAAGCTTTCTTT
CASSTTAMNTEAFF
>-|TRBV14|-|TRBJ1-1
TGTGCCAGCAGCCATTCGGTGAACACTGAAGCTTTCTTT
CASSHSVNTEAFF
>-|TRBV7-9|few|TRBJ1-2
TGTGCCAGCAGCTTAGTCGCCGGAACGGCCTATGGCTACACCTTC
CASSLVAGTAYGYTF
>-|TRBV29-1|-|TRBJ2-7
TGCAGCGTTGAAGATTCCTACGAGCAGTACTTC
CSVEDSYEQYF
>-|TRBV19|-|TRBJ2-1
TGTGCCAGTAGTATACTGAGCTCCTACAATGAGCAGTTCTTC
CASSILSSYNEQFF
>-|TRBV29-1|-|TRBJ2-7
TGCAGCGTTGAAGATGCCAGGGCCGAGCAGTACTTC
CSVEDARAEQYF
>-|TRBV14|-|TRBJ2-1
TGTGCCAGCAGCCACCGCAGCTCCTACAATGAGCAGTTCTTC
CASSHRSSYNEQFF